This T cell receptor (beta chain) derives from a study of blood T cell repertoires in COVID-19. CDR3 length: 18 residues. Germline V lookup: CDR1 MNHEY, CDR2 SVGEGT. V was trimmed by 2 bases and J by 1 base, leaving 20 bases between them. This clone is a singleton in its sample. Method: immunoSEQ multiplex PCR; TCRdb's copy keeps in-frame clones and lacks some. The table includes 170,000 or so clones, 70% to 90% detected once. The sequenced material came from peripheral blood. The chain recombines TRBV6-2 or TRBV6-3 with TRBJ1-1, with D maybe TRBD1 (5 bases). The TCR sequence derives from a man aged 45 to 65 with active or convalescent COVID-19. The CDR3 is CASSYLVGLGLSNTEAFF. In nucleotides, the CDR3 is TGTGCCAGCAGTTACCTTGTAGGCCTGGGACTCTCGAACACTGAAGCTTTCTTT.